This entry features one TCR beta chain sequence. What it binds is not known. The data were obtained in a study of cytomegalovirus exposure and HLA in healthy donors. General observations from the study: After further analysis at a later stage, 15,000 to 20,000 TCR beta sequences were associated with HLA alleles at 0.05 false discovery rate.

Vbeta (60) and Jbeta (13) primers were used in the PCR. The data were produced by immunoSEQ multiplex PCR, yet TCRdb's version contains in-frame clones alone and is incomplete. Of 120,000 or so clones in the sample, around 85% were seen once. The CDR3 is made up of 13 amino acids. Germline assignment: CDR1 GTSNPN and CDR2 SVGIG (reference sequence). V dropped 2 bases and J dropped 1 base, with 8 bases sitting between them. The TCR originated in a man under 40 in good health and CMV-seropositive. Source material: PBMCs. The chain carries TRBV30 and TRBJ1-1; D unresolved. The CDR3 loop is CAWSLQKNTEAFF. CDR3 DNA: TGTGCCTGGAGTCTGCAGAAGAACACTGAAGCTTTCTTT. Combining the CDR3 with reference TRBV30 and TRBJ1-1 gives the whole variable domain SQTIHQWPATLVQPVGSPLSLECTVEGTSNPNLYWYRQAAGRGLQLLFYSVGIGQISSEVPQNLSASRPQDRQFILSSKKLLLSDSGFYLCAWSLQKNTEAFFGQGTRLTVV.